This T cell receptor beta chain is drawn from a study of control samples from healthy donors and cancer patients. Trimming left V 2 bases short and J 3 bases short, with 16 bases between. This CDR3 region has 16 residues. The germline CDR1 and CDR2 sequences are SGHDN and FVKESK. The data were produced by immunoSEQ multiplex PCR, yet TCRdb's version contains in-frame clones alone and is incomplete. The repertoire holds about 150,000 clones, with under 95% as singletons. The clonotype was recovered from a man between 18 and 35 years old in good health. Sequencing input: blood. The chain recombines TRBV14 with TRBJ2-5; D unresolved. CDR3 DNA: TGTGCCAGCAGCCAATCGGGTGGAACTCGAGAAGAGACCCAGTACTTC. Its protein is CASSQSGGTREETQYF.